These 30 T cell receptor beta chains came from one sample sequenced in a study of vaccination and CD4 T cells after COVID-19. Once obtained from cultured CD4+ T cells, the DNA was sequenced using the Oncomine TCR Beta short-read assay. MiXCR was run by TCRdb on the PCR reads, yielding one entry per CDR3 protein. Of 11,000 to 15,000 distinct CDR3 sequences listed, around 67% are singletons. Specified treatment: roughly 10-day PBMC culture with coronavirus spike peptide pools or control peptides (ViraFEST assay). No antigen has been identified for these receptors. The specimen was CD4+ T cells from blood, cultured in vitro. Receptors originate from a human donor who had recovered from COVID-19.

V and J are TRBV7-9 and TRBJ2-1, with 9 nucleotides matching TRBD2. The CDR3 runs to 14 residues. Germline V gives CDR1 SEHNR, CDR2 FQNEAQ (reference sequence). V lost 5 bases, J lost 9 bases, and 8 bases stayed unmatched. CDR3 protein: CASSPPGLASEQFF. The CDR3 region has the DNA TGTGCCAGCAGCCCCCCGGGACTAGCATCTGAGCAGTTCTTC.

This chain uses TRBV30 with TRBJ2-3, with D possibly being TRBD1 or TRBD2 (6 bases each). V gave up 4 bases and J gave up 5 bases, with 19 bases separating them. This CDR3 has 15 amino acids. The germline CDR1 and CDR2 sequences are GTSNPN and SVGIG (reference sequence). In DNA, the CDR3 is TGTGCCTGGACCCTCCAAGGGGGGATCGGAGATACGCAGTATTTT. This encodes CAWTLQGGIGDTQYF.

The chain has TRBV27 and TRBJ1-2; no clear D gene. V dropped 6 bases and J dropped 1 base, with 12 bases sitting between them. The germline V gene has CDR1 MNHEY and CDR2 SMNVEV (reference sequence). This CDR3 is built from 14 residues. As DNA, the CDR3 is TGTGCCAGCAGCCGAGGCATCTTTAACTATGGCTACACCTTC. Amino acid sequence: CASSRGIFNYGYTF.

V gene TRBV20-1 combines with J gene TRBJ2-5; 10 bases map to TRBD1. V shed 6 bases and J 6 bases; nucleotides not matched to a gene: 10. CDR3 length: 14 amino acids. Germline V gene data show CDR1 as DFQATT and CDR2 as SNEGSKA (reference sequence). Here the CDR3 reads CSARTGDRGKTQYF. CDR3 coding DNA: TGCAGTGCCAGGACCGGGGACAGGGGAAAGACCCAGTACTTC.

V and J are TRBV11-3 and TRBJ2-3; D not resolved. CDR3 length: 15 residues. Trimming took off 0 bases at V and 0 bases at J, with 7 bases between the two ends. Germline CDR1 is SGHNT and CDR2 is YENEEA. The CDR3 spells CASSLDWLSTDTQYF. The CDR3 nucleotides are TGTGCCAGCAGCTTAGATTGGCTTAGCACAGATACGCAGTATTTT.

The chain uses TRBV30 and TRBJ1-6, with unresolved D. The CDR3 consists of 16 residues. The V and J ends lost 5 bases and 0 bases respectively, with 14 bases between them. Germline CDR1 is GTSNPN and CDR2 is SVGIG (reference sequence). As DNA, the CDR3 is TGTGCCTGGGGCCCCCCGGGTAGCTCCTATAATTCACCCCTCCACTTT. This sequence encodes CAWGPPGSSYNSPLHF. The whole variable domain, remainder taken from reference TRBV30 and TRBJ1-6, is SQTIHQWPATLVQPVGSPLSLECTVEGTSNPNLYWYRQAAGRGLQLLFYSVGIGQISSEVPQNLSASRPQDRQFILSSKKLLLSDSGFYLCAWGPPGSSYNSPLHFGNGTRLTVT.

This sequence joins TRBV6-5 and TRBJ2-3, with no clear D. Trimming pared 4 bases from V and 7 bases from J, leaving 12 bases between. Germline-derived CDR1 and CDR2 are MNHEY and SVGAGI. The CDR3 extends over 13 amino acids. The CDR3 sequence is CASSSSNTYTQYF. The CDR3 coding sequence is TGTGCCAGCAGTTCATCAAATACGTATACGCAGTATTTT.

V is TRBV5-1 and J is TRBJ2-7, with D perhaps matching TRBD2 (7 bases). CDR3 length equals 15 residues. The V gene lost 3 bases and the J gene lost 5 bases, with 18 bases spanning the gap. CDR1 is SGHRS, CDR2 YFSETQ, per germline. CDR3 nucleotides: TGCGCCAGCAGCTCCCTCAAGGGGGGAGGGGACGAGCAGTACTTC. Its translation is CASSSLKGGGDEQYF.

The chain combines TRBV6-2 or TRBV6-3 with TRBJ2-2; D is possibly TRBD2 (6 bases). The CDR3 spans 19 residues. In germline, CDR1 is MNHEY, CDR2 SVGEGT. Trimming cost V 2 bases and J 3 bases, with 22 bases left between them. CDR3 sequence reads: CASSYGFVRGRTDTGELFF. In DNA form, the CDR3 reads TGTGCCAGCAGTTACGGGTTCGTGCGGGGAAGAACCGACACCGGGGAGCTGTTTTTT.

This clonotype was counted once. CDR3 in DNA: TGCAGTGCTAGGAAGGGCTCCTATAATTCACCCCTCCACTTT. This encodes CSARKGSYNSPLHF. V gene TRBV20-1 combines with J gene TRBJ1-6; D remains unclear. The germline V gene encodes CDR1 DFQATT and CDR2 SNEGSKA (reference sequence). V was cut by 3 bases and J by 0 bases, with 6 bases left in between. The CDR3 length is 14 residues.

The CDR3 here is CASSQFGDIYNEQFF. The CDR3, as DNA: TGTGCCAGCAGCCAATTTGGGGACATCTACAATGAGCAGTTCTTC. The J gene is TRBJ2-1, the V gene TRBV4-2; possibly TRBD1 for D (6 bases). The CDR3 totals 15 residues. CDR1 and CDR2 from the germline V gene are LGHNA and YNFKEQ. Trimming removed 2 bases at V and 3 bases at J, with 11 bases between.

The rearrangement links TRBV30 to TRBJ2-3; maybe TRBD2 (6 bases). Looked up from germline, CDR1 is GTSNPN and CDR2 is SVGIG (reference sequence). This CDR3 is built from 15 residues. V lost 0 bases to trimming and J lost 4 bases, with 14 bases between them. The CDR3 here is CAWSVIAAWADTQYF. CDR3 nucleotides: TGTGCCTGGAGTGTTATAGCGGCGTGGGCAGATACGCAGTATTTT.

The chain uses TRBV7-3 and TRBJ2-1, with D perhaps TRBD2 (6 bases). There are 17 residues in the CDR3. Germline CDR1 and CDR2: SGHTA and FQGTGA. V gave up 5 bases and J gave up 4 bases, with 21 bases separating them. Here the CDR3 reads CASSLKRVHSGYNEQFF. DNA for the CDR3: TGTGCCAGCAGCCTCAAGCGGGTCCACAGTGGTTACAATGAGCAGTTCTTC.

The chain employs TRBV19 and TRBJ2-7; D is unresolved. This CDR3 has 15 amino acids. Between the trimmed V and J ends, which lost 1 base and 5 bases, there was a span of 15 bases. Per germline, CDR1 LNHDA and CDR2 SQIVND (reference sequence). The CDR3 sequence is CASSIVVTPWDEQYF. In nucleotides, the CDR3 is TGTGCCAGTAGTATAGTCGTGACCCCTTGGGACGAGCAGTACTTC.

This rearrangement joins TRBV19 to TRBJ2-7; 9 positions match TRBD1. This CDR3 spans 15 amino acids. V was pared by 4 bases and J by 3 bases, with 7 bases of the junction left unmatched. CDR1 LNHDA and CDR2 SQIVND come from the germline V gene (reference sequence). CDR3 residues: CASSTSGTGIYEQYF. The CDR3 DNA reads as TGTGCCAGTAGTACCTCCGGGACAGGGATCTACGAGCAGTACTTC.

The rearrangement uses TRBV12-3 or TRBV12-4 and TRBJ1-2; D not resolved. This CDR3 contains 12 residues. CDR3: CGIGEGNYGYTF. CDR3 bases: TGTGGAATTGGGGAAGGAAACTATGGCTACACCTTC.

This clonotype turned up a few times. CDR3 DNA sequence: TGTGCCAGCAGCCGGACTAGCGGGAGCACAGATACGCAGTATTTT. Translated, it gives CASSRTSGSTDTQYF. The gene calls are TRBV4-2 and TRBJ2-3, with TRBD2 matching over 11 bases. Germline-derived CDR1 and CDR2 are LGHNA and YNFKEQ. This CDR3 spans 15 amino acids. Trimming removed 4 bases from V and 0 bases from J; junction bases left unmatched: 0.

The genes are TRBV19 and TRBJ2-5; D possibly uses TRBD1 or TRBD2 (6 bases each). V shed 5 bases and J shed 5 bases, with 15 bases lying between them. The CDR3 length is 14 residues. Germline CDR1 and CDR2: LNHDA and SQIVND (reference sequence). CDR3 DNA sequence: TGTGCCAGTAGTCTGGGGGGCGTTCGGGAGACCCAGTACTTC. Protein: CASSLGGVRETQYF.

Here the CDR3 reads CAISESLALSDTQYF. CDR3 coding DNA: TGTGCCATCAGTGAGTCTCTAGCTCTATCGGATACGCAGTATTTT. The rearrangement joins TRBV10-3 to TRBJ2-3, with D possibly TRBD2 on 5 matching bases. CDR1 ENHRY and CDR2 SYGVKD come from the germline V gene. The CDR3 is 15 amino acids. V shed 0 bases and J shed 6 bases, with 13 bases lying between them.

This rearrangement joins TRBV7-6 to TRBJ2-1; the D gene is possibly TRBD2 (5 bases). Trimming stripped 4 bases from V and 0 bases from J, with 13 bases between. This CDR3 spans 16 amino acids. Germline CDR1 is SGHVS and CDR2 is FNYEAQ. The CDR3: CASSSLPEVSYNEQFF. The CDR3 bases are TGTGCCAGCAGCTCACTCCCGGAGGTCTCCTACAATGAGCAGTTCTTC.

CDR3 in DNA: TGTGCCAGCAGCTTAGCTGGGGGCTCTGGAAACACCATATATTTT. It codes for CASSLAGGSGNTIYF. The rearrangement joins TRBV7-6 to TRBJ1-3; possible D gene TRBD1, 5 bases. Trimming pared 0 bases from V and 0 bases from J, leaving 6 bases between. Germline CDR1 reads SGHVS; CDR2 reads FNYEAQ. The CDR3 sequence is 15 residues long.

With regard to this clonotype: One end of the junction varies from germline; a read error may be responsible. The chain employs TRBV19 and TRBJ1-5, with 9 nucleotides matching TRBD1. CDR1 is LNHDA, CDR2 SQIVND, per germline (reference sequence). This CDR3 is 13 amino acids long. As DNA, the CDR3 is TGTGCCGGTAGTAGGGACAGGGATAAGCCCCAGCATTTT. This encodes CAGSRDRDKPQHF.

This rearrangement joins TRBV7-9 to TRBJ2-2; no reliable D call. V was shortened by 0 bases and J by 7 bases, with 9 bases between the two germline ends. CDR1 and CDR2 from the germline V gene are SEHNR and FQNEAQ (reference sequence). The CDR3 is 14 residues long. CDR3: CASSLAGIGGELFF. The DNA for the CDR3 is TGTGCCAGCAGCTTAGCGGGAATTGGCGGGGAGCTGTTTTTT. The whole variable domain, remainder taken from reference TRBV7-9 and TRBJ2-2, is DTGVSQNPRHKITKRGQNVTFRCDPISEHNRLYWYRQTLGQGPEFLTYFQNEAQLEKSRLLSDRFSAERPKGSFSTLEIQRTEQGDSAMYLCASSLAGIGGELFFGEGSRLTVL.

This chain uses TRBV2 with TRBJ2-7; perhaps TRBD1 as D (5 bases). The germline CDR1 and CDR2 sequences are SNHLY and FYNNEI. The CDR3 extends over 14 amino acids. Trimming left V 6 bases short and J 3 bases short, with 15 bases between. The CDR3 bases are TGTGCCAGCAGCTTGGGGCAGGCCCTCTACGAGCAGTACTTC. This translates into CASSLGQALYEQYF.

This clonotype occurred a few times. The V gene is TRBV6-5, the J gene TRBJ2-3, with D hard to call. V was clipped by 1 base and J by 2 bases, with 10 bases between them. From germline, CDR1 is MNHEY and CDR2 SVGAGI. This CDR3 comprises 15 residues. CDR3 sequence (DNA): TGTGCCAGCAGTTACTACGCGAAAAACACAGATACGCAGTATTTT. This sequence encodes CASSYYAKNTDTQYF.

This chain connects TRBV27 to TRBJ1-5, with no clear D. Per the germline V gene, CDR1 is MNHEY and CDR2 is SMNVEV (reference sequence). V gave up 6 bases and J gave up 4 bases, with 7 bases separating them. The CDR3 extends over 12 amino acids. The CDR3, as DNA: TGTGCCAGCAGCCGTAGTAATCAGCCCCAGCATTTT. As protein: CASSRSNQPQHF.

V and J are TRBV3-1 and TRBJ2-7; D gene unclear. V was clipped by 1 base and J by 3 bases, with 4 bases between them. CDR1 and CDR2 from the germline V gene are LGHDT and YNNKEL (reference sequence). This CDR3 has 12 amino acids. This CDR3 reads CASSQANYEQYF. The DNA for the CDR3 is TGTGCCAGCAGCCAAGCCAACTACGAGCAGTACTTC.

In its sample, this clonotype was seen a few times. J is TRBJ1-3 and V is TRBV20-1, with D possibly matching TRBD1 (5 bases). In germline, CDR1 is DFQATT, CDR2 SNEGSKA (reference sequence). V shed 4 bases and J shed 8 bases, with 9 bases lying between them. This CDR3 has 11 amino acids. The CDR3 protein is CSANRRDTIYF. CDR3 bases: TGCAGTGCTAACAGGAGGGACACCATATATTTT.

The chain is built from TRBV28 and TRBJ1-2; D remains unclear. The CDR3 loop spans 15 amino acids. V lost 6 bases and J lost 4, with 18 bases in between. Germline-derived CDR1 and CDR2 are MDHEN and SYDVKM. CDR3 coding DNA: TGTGCCAGCAGCCGGGCTGGGCGGGCCGGCTATGGCTACACCTTC. It translates to CASSRAGRAGYGYTF.

Judged by abundance, this clonotype is large. The rearrangement links TRBV20-1 to TRBJ1-6, with 7 bases aligning to TRBD1. Germline V gene sequence: CDR1 DFQATT, CDR2 SNEGSKA (reference sequence). This CDR3 has 12 residues. V shed 5 bases and J 9 bases; nucleotides not matched to a gene: 4. The CDR3 DNA follows: TGCAGTGCTCAGGGGGACGGTTCACCCCTCCACTTT. Translated: CSAQGDGSPLHF.